This TCR beta chain was retrieved from a study of regulatory T cells in long-lasting Graves disease. Construction of the TCR beta libraries employed iRepertoire HTBI primers in conjunction with Arm-PCR of CDR3 regions. TCRdb called the multiplex PCR reads again in MiXCR, with one record for every CDR3 protein. This sample has hundreds of thousands of distinct CDR3 sequences, with 13% found just once. Turning to this clonotype: The antigen remains unidentified.

J was trimmed by 0 bases and V by 1 base; bases with no gene match: 6. CDR3 length equals 17 residues. Overall study findings and caveats: Thyroid tissue was not sampled; only peripheral blood was.

Documented time point: newly diagnosed GD, antithyroid drugs for less than 3 months. TCR sequences were obtained from RNA taken from PBMCs. The sample also formed part of further work on T cells in Graves' hyperthyroidism and ophthalmopathy. That source notes: The majority of expanded thyroid clonotypes above 0.001 also appeared in blood.

The specimen was peripheral blood mononuclear cells (PBMCs), collected at new diagnosis, from a patient treated with antithyroid drugs. The receptor was isolated from a man aged 25-40 years with Graves disease. V gene TRBV12-3 or TRBV12-4 combines with J gene TRBJ1-3; 7 nucleotides match TRBD1. The CDR3 region is CASSLGQGALSGNTIYF. CDR3 sequence (DNA): TGTGCCAGCAGTTTAGGACAGGGTGCCCTCTCTGGAAACACCATATATTTT.